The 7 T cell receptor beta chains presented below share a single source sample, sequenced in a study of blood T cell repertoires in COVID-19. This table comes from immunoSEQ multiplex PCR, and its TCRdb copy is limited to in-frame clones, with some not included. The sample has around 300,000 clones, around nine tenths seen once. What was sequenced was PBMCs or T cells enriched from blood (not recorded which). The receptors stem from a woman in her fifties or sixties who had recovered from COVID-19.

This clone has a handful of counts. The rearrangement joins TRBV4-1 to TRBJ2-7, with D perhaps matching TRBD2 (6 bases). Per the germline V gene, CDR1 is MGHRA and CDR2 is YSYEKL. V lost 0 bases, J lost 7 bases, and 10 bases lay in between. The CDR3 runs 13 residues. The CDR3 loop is CASSQDSLAEQYF. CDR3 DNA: TGCGCCAGCAGCCAAGATAGCCTAGCGGAGCAGTACTTC.

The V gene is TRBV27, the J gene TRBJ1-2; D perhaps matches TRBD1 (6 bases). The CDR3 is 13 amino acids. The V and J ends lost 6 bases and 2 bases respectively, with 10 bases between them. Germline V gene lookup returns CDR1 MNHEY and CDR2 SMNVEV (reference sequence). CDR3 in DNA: TGTGCCAGCAGCCGGACAGAAAACTATGGCTACACCTTC. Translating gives CASSRTENYGYTF.

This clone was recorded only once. The CDR3 DNA sequence: TGTGCCAGCAGCTTAGGAGCGGGGGGTGGAGAGACCCAGTACTTC. This translates into CASSLGAGGGETQYF. The chain employs TRBV7-3 and TRBJ2-5; 9 positions agree with TRBD2. The CDR3 spans 15 residues. Per germline, CDR1 SGHTA and CDR2 FQGTGA. With 2 bases clipped from V and 4 bases from J, the junction kept 5 bases outside the gene matches. Full variable domain (outside the CDR3, taken from reference TRBV7-3 and TRBJ2-5): GAGVSQTPSNKVTEKGKYVELRCDPISGHTALYWYRQSLGQGPEFLIYFQGTGAADDSGLPNDRFFAVRPEGSVSTLKIQRTERGDSAVYLCASSLGAGGGETQYFGPGTRLLVL.

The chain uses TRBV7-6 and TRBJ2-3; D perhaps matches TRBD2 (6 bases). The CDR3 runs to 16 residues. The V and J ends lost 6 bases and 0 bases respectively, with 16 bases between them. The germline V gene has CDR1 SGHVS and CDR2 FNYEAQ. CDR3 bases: TGTGCCAGCAGACCAACCTCCGGGACTAGCACAGATACGCAGTATTTT. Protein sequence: CASRPTSGTSTDTQYF.

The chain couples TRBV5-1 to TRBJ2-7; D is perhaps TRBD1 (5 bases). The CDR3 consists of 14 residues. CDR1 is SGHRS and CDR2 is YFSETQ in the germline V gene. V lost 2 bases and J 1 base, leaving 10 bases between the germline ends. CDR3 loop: CASSFGHRSYEQYF. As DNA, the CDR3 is TGCGCCAGCAGCTTTGGACACCGATCCTACGAGCAGTACTTC.

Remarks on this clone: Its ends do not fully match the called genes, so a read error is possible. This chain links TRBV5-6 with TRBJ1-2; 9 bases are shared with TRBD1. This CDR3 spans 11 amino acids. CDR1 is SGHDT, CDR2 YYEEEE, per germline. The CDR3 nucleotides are TGTGCCAGCAGCTTCCAGACAGGGGGGAACTTC. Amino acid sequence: CASSFQTGGNF. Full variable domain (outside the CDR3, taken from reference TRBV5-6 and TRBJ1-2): DAGVTQSPTHLIKTRGQQVTLRCSPKSGHDTVSWYQQALGQGPQFIFQYYEEEERQRGNFPDRFSGHQFPNYSSELNVNALLLGDSALYLCASSFQTGGNFGSGTRLTVV.

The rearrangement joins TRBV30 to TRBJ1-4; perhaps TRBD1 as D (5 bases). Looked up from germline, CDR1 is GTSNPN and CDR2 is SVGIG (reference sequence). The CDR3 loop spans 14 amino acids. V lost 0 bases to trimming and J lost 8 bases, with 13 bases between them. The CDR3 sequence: CAWSVRGTREKLFF. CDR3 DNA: TGTGCCTGGAGTGTACGCGGGACGCGGGAAAAACTGTTTTTT.